The clone carrying this T cell receptor beta chain was detected only a few times. What it binds is unknown. After isolation, RNA underwent reverse transcription to generate cDNA as the sequencing template. TCRdb's copy holds only in-frame clones and misses some; the assay was immunoSEQ multiplex PCR. Among 100,000 to 150,000 clones listed, around two fifths were seen once. CDR3 length equals 14 residues. V shed 2 bases and J shed 4 bases, with 13 bases lying between them. Germline V gene sequence: CDR1 SGHRS, CDR2 YFSETQ. This sample stems from a study of CD8+ T cells in alopecia areata. The study, taken as a whole, reports: The study also sequences resident alphabeta T cells of normal skin in scalp samples.

The chain joins TRBV5-1 to TRBJ2-7; D gene uncertain. Specimen: CD4+ T cells sorted from blood. This receptor was taken from a human donor with alopecia areata. The CDR3 reads CASSFDSAMYEQYF. Written as DNA, the CDR3 is TGCGCCAGCAGCTTCGACTCCGCCATGTACGAGCAGTACTTC.